Below, 30 T cell receptor beta chains from the same sample are listed, as sequenced in a study of long-term antiretroviral therapy in people with HIV. Running of the v3.0 immunoSEQ assay took place at survey level. Repertoires were generated with immunoSEQ multiplex PCR, while TCRdb's copy carries only in-frame clones and drops some. There are tens of thousands of clones in the sample; over 75% occur only once, and 5.5% lies in the top ten. The sequencing used unsorted PBMCs, collected 1.1 years before starting antiretroviral therapy. The receptors stem from a woman aged 25 to 39 with HIV.

The gene calls are TRBV28 and TRBJ2-7; the D call may be TRBD1 or TRBD2 (5 bases each). The V gene's germline CDR1 is MDHEN and CDR2 SYDVKM. The V end lost 4 bases, the J end lost 2 bases, and 15 bases lay between the germline ends. This CDR3 region has 15 residues. The CDR3 DNA is TGTGCCAGCAGTTCCGGGTCTTGGGGGACCTACGAGCAGTACGTC. It codes for CASSSGSWGTYEQYV.

The rearrangement uses TRBV6-1 and TRBJ2-4, with D possibly matching TRBD1 (6 bases). Germline values: CDR1 MNHNS, CDR2 SASEGT. The CDR3 is 12 amino acids. The V end was cut by 7 bases, the J end by 8 bases, with 12 bases between. CDR3 DNA: TGTGCCAGCACGGACAGTGTGTACATTCAGTACTTC. Protein: CASTDSVYIQYF.

The rearrangement uses TRBV29-1 and TRBJ1-1; D perhaps matches TRBD1 (5 bases). V lost 6 bases and J lost 2, with 16 bases in between. CDR1 and CDR2 (germline): SQVTM, ANQGSEA. CDR3 length: 14 residues. CDR3 coding DNA: TGCAGCGTGTCCATGAGGGGCGGAAACACTGAAGCTTTCTTT. It codes for CSVSMRGGNTEAFF.

The V and J genes are TRBV7-3 and TRBJ2-1, with D possibly being TRBD2 (5 bases). Deletions cut 5 bases from V and 9 bases from J, with 11 bases between. The CDR3 consists of 12 residues. Germline V gene data show CDR1 as SGHTA and CDR2 as FQGTGA. For the CDR3, the DNA is TGTGCCAGCAGCCGAGGGAATAGTGAGCAGTTCTTC. It yields the protein CASSRGNSEQFF.

This sequence joins TRBV19 and TRBJ1-3; D gene ambiguous. The V end lost 3 bases, the J end lost 2 bases, and 5 bases lay between the germline ends. Per germline, CDR1 LNHDA and CDR2 SQIVND (reference sequence). This CDR3 has 13 amino acids. CDR3 sequence (DNA): TGTGCCAGTAGTATTAAGGCTGGAAACACCATATATTTT. Translation gives CASSIKAGNTIYF.

This clone occurred once. This sequence joins TRBV4-1 and TRBJ2-7; D call uncertain. Looked up from germline, CDR1 is MGHRA and CDR2 is YSYEKL. This CDR3 has 15 amino acids. V lost 4 bases and J lost 2, with 15 bases in between. The CDR3 loop reads CASSRQAAGTYEQYV. CDR3 bases: TGCGCCAGCAGCCGCCAAGCAGCAGGTACCTACGAGCAGTACGTC.

V and J are TRBV4-1 and TRBJ2-1; tentatively, D is TRBD1 (6 bases). Trimming took off 5 bases at V and 5 bases at J, with 19 bases between the two ends. CDR3 size: 16 residues. Germline V CDR1 and CDR2: MGHRA, YSYEKL. This CDR3 is CASSATGTLRNNEQFF. The CDR3 region has the DNA TGCGCCAGCAGCGCAACCGGGACACTAAGGAACAATGAGCAGTTCTTC.

The V and J genes are TRBV7-3 and TRBJ2-1; 9 nucleotides agree with TRBD1. J gave up 6 bases and V 5 bases, and 2 bases lay outside the gene matches. CDR1 and CDR2 from the germline V gene are SGHTA and FQGTGA. The CDR3 consists of 13 residues. CDR3 region: CASSVQGANEQFF. CDR3 DNA sequence: TGTGCCAGCAGCGTACAGGGGGCCAATGAGCAGTTCTTC.

The V gene is TRBV23-1, the J gene TRBJ1-2, with D possibly matching TRBD1 (6 bases). TRBV23-1 is an ORF, with its function uncertain. The CDR3 runs to 15 residues. Trimming removed 7 bases at V and 4 bases at J, with 19 bases between. The CDR3 DNA is TGCGCCAGCAACCCTCCAACAGGGCTCTGCTATGGCTACACCTTC. This sequence encodes CASNPPTGLCYGYTF.

The chain joins TRBV10-3 to TRBJ2-2; D gene unclear. In germline, CDR1 is ENHRY, CDR2 SYGVKD. Trimming cost V 4 bases and J 0 bases, with 6 bases left between them. The CDR3 sequence is 14 residues long. CDR3 sequence reads: CAISALTNTGELFF. CDR3 coding DNA: TGTGCCATCAGTGCTTTAACGAACACCGGGGAGCTGTTTTTT.

A single count supports this clone. V usage is TRBV6-5 and J usage is TRBJ1-5; D is undetermined. Looked up from germline, CDR1 is MNHEY and CDR2 is SVGAGI. The CDR3 sequence is 14 residues long. Trimming shortened V by 11 bases and J by 5 bases, and 19 bases separated the two germline ends. The CDR3 reads CAGGEGIGHQPQHF. The CDR3 nucleotides are TGTGCCGGTGGGGAGGGAATCGGACATCAGCCCCAGCATTTT.

The chain has TRBV2 and TRBJ1-2; D is unresolved. Germline V gene sequence: CDR1 SNHLY, CDR2 FYNNEI. This CDR3 has 16 residues. V was clipped by 4 bases and J by 4 bases, with 19 bases between them. The CDR3 sequence is CASSARGFEGPYGYTF. CDR3 DNA sequence: TGTGCCAGCAGTGCGCGAGGGTTCGAGGGCCCCTATGGCTACACCTTC. Full variable domain (remainder filled in from reference TRBV2 and TRBJ1-2): EPEVTQTPSHQVTQMGQEVILRCVPISNHLYFYWYRQILGQKVEFLVSFYNNEISEKSEIFDDQFSVERPDGSNFTLKIRSTKLEDSAMYFCASSARGFEGPYGYTFGSGTRLTVV.

V is TRBV10-3 and J is TRBJ2-1; TRBD1 is a possible D gene (6 bases). This CDR3 is 13 amino acids long. V was cut by 5 bases and J by 8 bases, with 13 bases left in between. The germline gives CDR1 ENHRY, CDR2 SYGVKD. CDR3 sequence reads: CAISFTRGDEQFF. In DNA form, the CDR3 reads TGTGCCATCAGTTTTACCAGGGGTGATGAGCAGTTCTTC.

The CDR3 coding sequence is TGTGCCAGCTCACCAGCGAACACTGAAGCTTTCTTT. Its protein is CASSPANTEAFF. The V call is TRBV18, the J call TRBJ1-1; D is uncertain. The ends were cut back, 2 bases at V and 1 base at J, with 2 bases in the middle. The CDR3 covers 12 residues. Germline lookup yields CDR1 KGHSH and CDR2 LQKENI.

This clone appeared a single time. The chain joins TRBV10-1 to TRBJ2-5, with TRBD2 matching 8 bases. Germline-derived CDR1 and CDR2 are WNHNN and SYGVQD (reference sequence). The V and J ends lost 0 bases and 5 bases, in that order; junction bases with no gene match: 2. This CDR3 has 14 residues. The CDR3 DNA reads TGCGCCAGCAGTGAGTCCGGGGGGGCCGAGACCCAGTACTTC. Amino acids: CASSESGGAETQYF.

The chain joins TRBV2 to TRBJ2-7, with a tentative D call TRBD2 (6 bases). CDR1 SNHLY and CDR2 FYNNEI come from the germline V gene. The CDR3 is made up of 15 amino acids. Trimming removed 4 bases at V and 2 bases at J, with 15 bases between. This CDR3 is CASSAWSSGAYEQYF. In DNA, the CDR3 is TGTGCCAGCAGTGCCTGGAGTAGCGGTGCCTACGAGCAGTACTTC.

This chain connects TRBV5-4 to TRBJ1-1; D is unclear. Trimming took 4 bases from V and 2 from J, leaving 12 bases between them. Germline loops: CDR1 SGHNT, CDR2 YYREEE (reference sequence). There are 14 residues in the CDR3. CDR3 sequence: CASSERAHNTEAFF. The CDR3 DNA reads TGTGCCAGCAGCGAGCGGGCCCACAACACTGAAGCTTTCTTT.

The chain joins TRBV15 to TRBJ2-1; D is unresolved. This CDR3 comprises 16 residues. The V end lost 0 bases, the J end lost 7 bases, and 16 bases lay between the germline ends. Germline values: CDR1 LNHNV, CDR2 YYDKDF (reference sequence). Here the CDR3 DNA reads TGTGCCACCAGCAGAGACTCCAGCCGCGGATCAAATGAGCAGTTCTTC. Translated, it gives CATSRDSSRGSNEQFF.

The J gene is TRBJ1-1, the V gene TRBV2, with D hard to call. The V and J ends lost 8 bases and 4 bases respectively, with 11 bases between them. Germline V gene lookup returns CDR1 SNHLY and CDR2 FYNNEI. This CDR3 contains 12 residues. CDR3 bases: TGTGCCAGCGAAAAGGACGGCACTGAAGCTTTCTTT. Residues: CASEKDGTEAFF.

The CDR3: CASSLAPWTSGGASTGELFF. The CDR3 DNA is TGTGCCAGCAGCTTAGCCCCATGGACTAGCGGGGGGGCGAGCACCGGGGAGCTGTTTTTT. The rearrangement uses TRBV7-7 and TRBJ2-2; the match to TRBD2 covers 15 bases. Unmatched junction bases numbered 9, after V lost 0 bases and J lost 4 bases. The V gene's germline CDR1 is SSHAT and CDR2 FNYEAQ (reference sequence). The CDR3 spans 20 residues.

This clone has a handful of counts. J is TRBJ2-7 and V is TRBV5-1, with 9 bases matching TRBD1. Germline CDR1 reads SGHRS; CDR2 reads YFSETQ. The junction had 4 bases not matched to a gene; V was cut back by 5 bases and J by 1 base. This CDR3 spans 14 amino acids. CDR3 sequence reads: CASRSGTGSYEQYF. The CDR3 DNA reads as TGCGCCAGCAGGTCCGGGACAGGGTCCTACGAGCAGTACTTC.

This clone was seen only a few times. CDR3 nucleotide sequence: TGCGCCAGCAGCCAAAACTCGGGGGTCGGAGGCTACACCTTC. It codes for CASSQNSGVGGYTF. V is TRBV4-1 and J is TRBJ1-2; D may be TRBD1 (5 bases). The CDR3 consists of 14 residues. The V end was cut by 2 bases, the J end by 8 bases, with 15 bases between. CDR1 and CDR2 from the germline V gene are MGHRA and YSYEKL.

Remarks on this clone: At one end, the junction sequence differs from germline, possibly due to a read error. This chain joins TRBV6-6 and TRBJ2-7; 8 positions match TRBD1. The CDR3 loop spans 13 amino acids. Germline CDR1 MNHNY, CDR2 SVGAGI (reference sequence). This CDR3 is CASSYSTLTGASF. In DNA form, the CDR3 reads TGTGCCAGCAGTTACTCGACACTGACAGGGGCCAGCTTC.

V and J are TRBV5-1 and TRBJ2-1; TRBD2 matches 10 bases. This CDR3 has 15 amino acids. Germline values: CDR1 SGHRS, CDR2 YFSETQ. After removal of 4 bases from V and 9 bases from J, the junction contained 10 bases not matched to a gene. The CDR3 loop is CASSQSGGGLTEQFF. CDR3 in DNA: TGCGCCAGCAGCCAAAGCGGGGGGGGTCTCACTGAGCAGTTCTTC.

This rearrangement joins TRBV6-1 to TRBJ2-2; no clear D. CDR3 size: 15 residues. Germline V gives CDR1 MNHNS, CDR2 SASEGT. The ends were cut back, 3 bases at V and 1 base at J, with 9 bases in the middle. The DNA of the CDR3 is TGTGCCAGCAGTGAGGCAGACGTGAACACCGGGGAGCTGTTTTTT. Residues: CASSEADVNTGELFF.

This chain uses TRBV2 with TRBJ2-4, with D tentatively TRBD2 (7 bases). From germline, CDR1 is SNHLY and CDR2 FYNNEI. V was cut by 11 bases and J by 0 bases, with 17 bases left in between. This CDR3 spans 15 amino acids. For the CDR3, the DNA is TGTGCCGGGCTGGGGGGGGCTCGAGCCAAAAACATTCAGTACTTC. Protein sequence: CAGLGGARAKNIQYF.

A few counts support this clone. This chain links TRBV27 with TRBJ1-6; D perhaps matches TRBD1 (5 bases). The CDR3 spans 13 residues. Germline lookup yields CDR1 MNHEY and CDR2 SMNVEV (reference sequence). V lost 6 bases to trimming and J lost 7 bases, with 10 bases between them. The CDR3 loop reads CASRSWGNSPLHF. Here the CDR3 DNA reads TGTGCCAGCAGATCATGGGGCAATTCACCCCTCCACTTT.

V gene TRBV30 combines with J gene TRBJ1-5; no firm D call. Germline loops: CDR1 GTSNPN, CDR2 SVGIG (reference sequence). Trimming took 3 bases from V and 6 from J, leaving 12 bases between them. The CDR3 extends over 13 amino acids. The CDR3 spells CAWSQRLGQPQHF. The CDR3 DNA is TGTGCCTGGAGCCAGCGACTCGGTCAGCCCCAGCATTTT.

There are a few counts of this clone. The rearrangement uses TRBV6-1 and TRBJ1-2; no clear D gene. CDR1 and CDR2 from the germline V gene are MNHNS and SASEGT. The V and J ends lost 0 bases and 5 bases respectively, with 10 bases between them. CDR3 length: 14 residues. CDR3 sequence (DNA): TGTGCCAGCAGTGAAGCCCCGAGGAGGTATGGCTACACCTTC. It is translated as CASSEAPRRYGYTF.

This chain links TRBV6-5 with TRBJ1-1; 9 bases are shared with TRBD1. V dropped 6 bases and J dropped 5; count of bases not matched to a gene: 4. Germline CDR1 is MNHEY and CDR2 is SVGAGI. The CDR3 consists of 13 residues. In DNA, the CDR3 is TGTGCCAGCAGGGACAGGGGATGGACTGAAGCTTTCTTT. Translation gives CASRDRGWTEAFF.